The T cell receptor (beta chain) described here comes from a study of cytomegalovirus exposure and HLA in healthy donors. Study-wide points: High sensitivity and specificity were reportedly achieved when the classifier diagnosed cytomegalovirus status. Among TCR beta chains of equal frequency, HLA-associated ones were more clonally expanded in a later analysis.

This clone was seen just once. Its specificity is unknown. The PCR made use of 60 Vbeta and 13 Jbeta primers. Measured with immunoSEQ multiplex PCR; TCRdb has only the in-frame clones, and not every one. This sample has 150,000 to 200,000 clones, with approximately 85% found just once. The CDR3 has 14 residues. Per germline, CDR1 MDHEN and CDR2 SYDVKM. With 8 bases clipped from V and 7 bases from J, the junction kept 10 bases outside the gene matches. The sequenced sample was PBMCs. The sequence was collected from a woman in her 50s in good health and CMV-seropositive. J is TRBJ2-7 and V is TRBV28, with 11 bases lining up with TRBD2. The CDR3 loop is CASHLAGGSGEQYF. The CDR3 DNA reads TGTGCCAGCCATCTAGCGGGAGGATCTGGTGAGCAGTACTTC.